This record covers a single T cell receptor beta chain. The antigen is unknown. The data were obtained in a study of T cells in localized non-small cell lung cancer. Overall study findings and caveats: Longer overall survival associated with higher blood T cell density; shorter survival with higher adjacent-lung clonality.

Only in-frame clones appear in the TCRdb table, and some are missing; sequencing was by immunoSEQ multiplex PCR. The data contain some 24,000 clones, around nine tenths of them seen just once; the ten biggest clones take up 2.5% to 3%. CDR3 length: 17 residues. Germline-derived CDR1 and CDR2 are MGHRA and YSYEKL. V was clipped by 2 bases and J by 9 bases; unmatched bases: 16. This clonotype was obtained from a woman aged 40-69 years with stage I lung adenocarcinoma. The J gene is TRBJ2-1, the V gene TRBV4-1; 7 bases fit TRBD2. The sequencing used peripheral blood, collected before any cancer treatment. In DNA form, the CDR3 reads TGCGCCAGCAGCCAATTATGGGGGGGACTACGGCGTATTGAGCAGTTCTTC. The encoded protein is CASSQLWGGLRRIEQFF.